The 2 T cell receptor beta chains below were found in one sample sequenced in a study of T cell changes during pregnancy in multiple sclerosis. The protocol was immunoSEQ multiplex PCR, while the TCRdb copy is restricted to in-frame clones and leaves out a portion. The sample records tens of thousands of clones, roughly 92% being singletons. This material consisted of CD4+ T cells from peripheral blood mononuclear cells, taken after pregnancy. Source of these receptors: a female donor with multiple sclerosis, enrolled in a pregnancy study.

CDR3 in DNA: TGTGCCAGCAGCGCCCGAGCGGGAGGTGACACCGGGGAGCTGTTTTTT. Translated: CASSARAGGDTGELFF. The rearrangement uses TRBV6-4 and TRBJ2-2, with 9 bases matching TRBD2. V trimming: 6 bases; J trimming: 3 bases; junction bases outside the gene matches: 8. Germline V lookup: CDR1 MRHNA, CDR2 SNTAGT. The CDR3 has 16 residues.

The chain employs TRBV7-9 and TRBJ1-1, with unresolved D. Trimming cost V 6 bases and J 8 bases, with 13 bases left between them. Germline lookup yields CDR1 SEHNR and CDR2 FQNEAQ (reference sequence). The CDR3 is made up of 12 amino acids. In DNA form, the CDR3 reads TGTGCCAGCAGAGATTCGGGGATCGAAGCTTTCTTT. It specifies CASRDSGIEAFF.